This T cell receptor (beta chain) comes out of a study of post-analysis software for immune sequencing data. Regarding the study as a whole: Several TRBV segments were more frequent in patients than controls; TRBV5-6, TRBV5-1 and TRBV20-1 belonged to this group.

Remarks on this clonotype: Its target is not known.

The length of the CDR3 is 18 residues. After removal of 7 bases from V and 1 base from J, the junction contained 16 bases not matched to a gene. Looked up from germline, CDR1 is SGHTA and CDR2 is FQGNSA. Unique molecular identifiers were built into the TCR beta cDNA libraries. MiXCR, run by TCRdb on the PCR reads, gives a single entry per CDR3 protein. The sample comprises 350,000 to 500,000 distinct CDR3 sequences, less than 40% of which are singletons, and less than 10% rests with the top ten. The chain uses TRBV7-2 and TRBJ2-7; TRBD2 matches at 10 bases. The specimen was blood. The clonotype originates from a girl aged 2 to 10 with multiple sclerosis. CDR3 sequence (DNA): TGTGCCAGCACCCAGCTAGCGGGAGTACAAAGGGGGTCCTACGAGCAGTACTTC. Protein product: CASTQLAGVQRGSYEQYF.